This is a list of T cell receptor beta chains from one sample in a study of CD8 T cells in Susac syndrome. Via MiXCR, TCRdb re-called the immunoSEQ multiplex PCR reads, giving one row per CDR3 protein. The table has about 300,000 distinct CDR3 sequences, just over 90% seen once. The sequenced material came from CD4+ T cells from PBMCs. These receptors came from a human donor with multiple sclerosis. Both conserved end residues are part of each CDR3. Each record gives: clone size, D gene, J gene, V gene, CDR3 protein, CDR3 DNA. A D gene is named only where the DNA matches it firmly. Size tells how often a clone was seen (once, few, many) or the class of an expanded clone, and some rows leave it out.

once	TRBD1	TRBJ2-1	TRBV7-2	CASSLEARTGGIDEQFF	TGTGCCAGCAGCTTAGAGGCCCGGACAGGGGGCATCGATGAGCAGTTCTTC
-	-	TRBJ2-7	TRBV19	CASSIAPGKREQYF	TGTGCCAGTAGTATAGCACCGGGCAAGAGGGAGCAGTACTTC
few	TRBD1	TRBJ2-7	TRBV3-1	CASSPQGLSYEQYF	TGTGCCAGCAGCCCACAGGGGTTATCCTACGAGCAGTACTTC
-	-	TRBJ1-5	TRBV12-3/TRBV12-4	CASSPPMPQHF	TGTGCCAGCAGTCCCCCCATGCCCCAGCATTTT
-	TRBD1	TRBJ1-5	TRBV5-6	CASSEGQGQGQPQHF	TGTGCCAGCAGCGAGGGACAGGGGCAAGGTCAGCCCCAGCATTTT
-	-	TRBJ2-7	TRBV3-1	CASSQGGRSGEQYF	TGTGCCAGCAGCCAAGGGGGCAGGTCCGGCGAGCAGTACTTC
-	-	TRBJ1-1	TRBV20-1	CSARSPPGAASAAFF	TGCAGTGCTCGGAGCCCCCCAGGGGCAGCTTCCGCGGCTTTCTTT
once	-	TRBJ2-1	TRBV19	CASTLAAEQFF	TGTGCCAGTACCCTCGCGGCCGAGCAGTTCTTC
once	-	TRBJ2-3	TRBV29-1	CSLSLHGTDTQYF	TGCAGCCTCTCACTGCATGGCACAGATACGCAGTATTTT
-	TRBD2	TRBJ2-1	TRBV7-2	CASSLSGGSPSYNEQFF	TGTGCCAGCAGCTTAAGCGGGGGAAGTCCATCCTACAATGAGCAGTTCTTC
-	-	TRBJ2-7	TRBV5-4	CASSSDHEQYF	TGTGCCAGCAGCTCCGACCACGAGCAGTACTTC
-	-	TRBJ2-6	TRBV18	CASSPIPSGANVLTF	TGTGCCAGCTCACCTATCCCCTCTGGGGCCAACGTCCTGACTTTC
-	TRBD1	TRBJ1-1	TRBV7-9	CASSPWTGRAAEAFF	TGTGCCAGCAGCCCTTGGACAGGGAGGGCCGCTGAAGCTTTCTTT
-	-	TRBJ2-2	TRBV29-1	CSVLDRRNTGELFF	TGCAGCGTTCTCGACAGGAGGAACACCGGGGAGCTGTTTTTT
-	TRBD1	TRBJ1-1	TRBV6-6	CASRRQGGNTEAFF	TGTGCCAGCAGGCGACAGGGGGGGAACACTGAAGCTTTCTTT
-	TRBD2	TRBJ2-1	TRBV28	CASSLSGGGSYNEQFF	TGTGCCAGCAGTCTTAGCGGGGGTGGCTCCTACAATGAGCAGTTCTTC
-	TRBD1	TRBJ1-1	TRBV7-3	CASSQGAPNTEAFF	TGTGCCAGCAGCCAGGGGGCACCGAACACTGAAGCTTTCTTT
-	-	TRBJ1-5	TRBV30	CAWRESSNQPQHF	TGTGCCTGGAGGGAATCAAGCAATCAGCCCCAGCATTTT
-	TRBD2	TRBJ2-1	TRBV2	CASFRLAGGDEQFF	TGTGCCAGCTTTCGTCTAGCGGGGGGGGATGAGCAGTTCTTC
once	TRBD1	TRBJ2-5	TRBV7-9	CASSLTRDSQETQYF	TGTGCCAGCAGCTTAACCCGGGACAGCCAAGAGACCCAGTACTTC
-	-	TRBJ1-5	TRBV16	CASSPQASNQPQHF	TGTGCCAGCAGCCCCCAGGCTAGCAATCAGCCCCAGCATTTT
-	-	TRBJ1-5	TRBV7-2	CASSPGGGRGNQPQHF	TGTGCCAGCAGCCCGGGGGGGGGCAGGGGCAATCAGCCCCAGCATTTT
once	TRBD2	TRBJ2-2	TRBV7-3	CASSTLAGLNTGELFF	TGTGCCAGCAGCACCTTAGCGGGACTGAACACCGGGGAGCTGTTTTTT
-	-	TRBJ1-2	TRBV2	CASSPQGLYGYTF	TGTGCCAGCAGTCCACAGGGCCTCTATGGCTACACCTTC
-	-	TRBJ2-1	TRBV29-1	CSARGPTSHNEQFF	TGCAGCGCCCGCGGACCTACGTCCCACAATGAGCAGTTCTTC
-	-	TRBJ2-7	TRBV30	CAWSRGRGRNEQYF	TGTGCCTGGAGTCGGGGACGGGGTAGAAACGAGCAGTACTTC